This TCR beta chain was documented in a study of blood T cell repertoires in COVID-19. Study context: PBMCs, B-cell-depleted T cells, or T cells were the source of the cDNA or gDNA that made up the material.

This CDR3 region has 14 residues. The ends were cut back, 3 bases at V and 0 bases at J, with 7 bases in the middle. Germline V gene data show CDR1 as LGHNA and CDR2 as YSLEER. Everyone who took part was about 18 to 90 years old, and they came from 20 to 25 US areas. Participants classified as exposed had met a COVID-19 case within 2 weeks before study entry. Sequencing used immunoSEQ multiplex PCR; TCRdb keeps in-frame clones, though not all of them. Among 130,000 to 150,000 clones listed, roughly 84% were seen once. This chain joins TRBV4-3 and TRBJ2-3; D may be TRBD2 (6 bases). This receptor was taken from a woman aged 45-65 years who had been exposed to COVID-19. Sequenced input: PBMCs or T cells enriched from blood (not recorded which). CDR3 sequence reads: CASSQGGSTDTQYF. The CDR3 DNA reads as TGCGCCAGCAGCCAGGGGGGAAGCACAGATACGCAGTATTTT.